This record concerns one T cell receptor beta chain sequence. As yet, its antigen is unknown. This sample was taken from a study of T cell responses to AZD1222 COVID-19 vaccine. Germline assignment: CDR1 SGDLS and CDR2 YYNGEE. The CDR3 runs to 15 residues. The trim removed 3 bases at V and 6 bases at J, leaving 7 bases unmatched. Study-level results: Among vaccine-associated CD4 TCRs, coverage spanned spike, with dominance at 160-218 and 743-854.

Researchers grouped second doses given at about 4 or about 12 weeks into one pool. The repertoire was sequenced with immunoSEQ multiplex PCR; TCRdb's copy has only in-frame clones and lacks some. The sample comprises some 160,000 clones, just over 90% of which are singletons, and just under 2% rests with the top ten. The input for sequencing was peripheral blood, taken 28 days after the second AZD1222 dose. This clonotype was obtained from an adult who received the AZD1222 COVID-19 vaccine. The chain combines TRBV9 with TRBJ2-1; 9 bases are a match to TRBD2. CDR3 coding DNA: TGTGCCAGCAGCGGGGGACTAGCCGCGGTCAATGAGCAGTTCTTC. It yields the protein CASSGGLAAVNEQFF.